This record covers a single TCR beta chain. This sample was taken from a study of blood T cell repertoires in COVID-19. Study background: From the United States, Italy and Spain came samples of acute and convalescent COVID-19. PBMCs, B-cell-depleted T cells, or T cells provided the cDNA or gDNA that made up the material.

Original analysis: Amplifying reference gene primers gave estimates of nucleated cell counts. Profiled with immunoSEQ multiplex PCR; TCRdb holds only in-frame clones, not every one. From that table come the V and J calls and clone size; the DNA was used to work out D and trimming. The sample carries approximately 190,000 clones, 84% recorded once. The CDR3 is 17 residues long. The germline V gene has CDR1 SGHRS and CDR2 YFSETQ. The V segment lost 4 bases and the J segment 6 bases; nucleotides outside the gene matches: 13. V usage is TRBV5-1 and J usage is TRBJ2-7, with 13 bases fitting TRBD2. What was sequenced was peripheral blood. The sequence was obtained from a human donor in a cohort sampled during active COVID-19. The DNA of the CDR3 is TGCGCCAGCAGCCCGTGGACTAGCGGGAGTGGGGGGGGCGAGCAGTACTTC. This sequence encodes CASSPWTSGSGGGEQYF.